This passage covers 19 T cell receptor beta chains from one sample sequenced in a study of blood T cell repertoires in COVID-19. TCRdb's copy holds only in-frame clones and misses some; the assay was immunoSEQ multiplex PCR. The sample lists over 200,000 clones, approximately 87% occurring once. Sequenced: PBMCs or T cells enriched from blood (not recorded which). Receptors originate from a woman in her forties or fifties in a cohort exposed to, infected with or recovered from COVID-19 (not recorded which).

The rearrangement links TRBV5-4 to TRBJ1-2, with 8 bases identical to TRBD1. The CDR3 length is 15 residues. CDR1 is SGHNT, CDR2 YYREEE, per germline (reference sequence). J gave up 6 bases and V 4 bases, and 11 bases lay outside the gene matches. The CDR3 spells CASSLGQGISDGYTF. CDR3 in DNA: TGTGCCAGCAGCCTAGGACAGGGAATCTCGGATGGCTACACCTTC.

The V and J genes are TRBV19 and TRBJ1-2; 10 positions match TRBD1. CDR1 is LNHDA and CDR2 is SQIVND in the germline V gene (reference sequence). V lost 5 bases to trimming and J lost 8 bases; unmatched junction nucleotides: 17. This CDR3 contains 17 residues. The DNA of the CDR3 is TGTGCCAGTAGTCGAACCGGGACAGGGGCCGTATGGGGGGGCTACACCTTC. Translating it yields CASSRTGTGAVWGGYTF.

This chain joins TRBV18 and TRBJ1-4; the D is unclear. The CDR3 sequence is 16 residues long. Germline V lookup: CDR1 KGHSH, CDR2 LQKENI. Trimming removed 3 bases from V and 0 bases from J, with 11 bases in between. CDR3: CASSPFETATNEKLFF. DNA for the CDR3: TGTGCCAGCTCACCCTTTGAGACTGCAACTAATGAAAAACTGTTTTTT.

The chain couples TRBV18 to TRBJ1-1, with 8 bases lining up with TRBD1. The V segment lost 5 bases and the J segment 4 bases; nucleotides outside the gene matches: 3. The germline gives CDR1 KGHSH, CDR2 LQKENI. This CDR3 region has 13 residues. CDR3 bases: TGTGCCAGCTCAACCCAGGGGGCCACTGAAGCTTTCTTT. This gives the protein CASSTQGATEAFF.

The V and J genes are TRBV19 and TRBJ1-1; D might be TRBD1 (5 bases). Trimming pared 2 bases from V and 3 bases from J, leaving 10 bases between. This CDR3 is 14 amino acids long. Germline CDR1 LNHDA, CDR2 SQIVND (reference sequence). The CDR3, as DNA: TGTGCCAGTAGTATAAGGGGAAGATACACTGAAGCTTTCTTT. The encoded protein is CASSIRGRYTEAFF. Full variable domain (remainder filled in from reference TRBV19 and TRBJ1-1): DGGITQSPKYLFRKEGQNVTLSCEQNLNHDAMYWYRQDPGQGLRLIYYSQIVNDFQKGDIAEGYSVSREKKESFPLTVTSAQKNPTAFYLCASSIRGRYTEAFFGQGTRLTVV.

This chain uses TRBV7-2 with TRBJ2-2; TRBD1 aligns across 7 bases. The CDR3 length is 14 residues. The ends lost 6 bases at V and 7 bases at J; junction bases unmatched: 8. CDR1 SGHTA and CDR2 FQGNSA come from the germline V gene. CDR3 sequence: CASSITGAVGELFF. As DNA, the CDR3 is TGTGCCAGCAGTATAACAGGGGCGGTCGGGGAGCTGTTTTTT.

The rearrangement joins TRBV28 to TRBJ1-4, with D hard to call. Germline V CDR1 and CDR2: MDHEN, SYDVKM. The CDR3 length is 13 residues. V was cut by 6 bases and J by 8 bases, with 13 bases left in between. CDR3 sequence: CASSPERREKLFF. The CDR3 DNA reads TGTGCCAGCAGCCCCGAACGTCGGGAAAAACTGTTTTTT. The full variable domain, its missing parts supplied by reference TRBV28 and TRBJ1-4, is DVKVTQSSRYLVKRTGEKVFLECVQDMDHENMFWYRQDPGLGLRLIYFSYDVKMKEKGDIPEGYSVSREKKERFSLILESASTNQTSMYLCASSPERREKLFFGSGTQLSVL.

The chain joins TRBV30 to TRBJ1-1; the match to TRBD1 covers 7 bases. Germline CDR1 and CDR2: GTSNPN and SVGIG (reference sequence). The CDR3 sequence is 18 residues long. J lost 4 bases, V lost 0 bases, and 17 bases had no gene match. CDR3 nucleotide sequence: TGTGCCTGGAGTGTACGGGGGACAGCGGATCCCTTGAGCACTGAAGCTTTCTTT. This gives the protein CAWSVRGTADPLSTEAFF.

The chain carries TRBV30 and TRBJ1-5; D is unresolved. The V gene lost 0 bases and the J gene lost 3 bases, with 6 bases spanning the gap. The CDR3 has 13 residues. The V gene's germline CDR1 is GTSNPN and CDR2 SVGIG (reference sequence). The CDR3 here is CAWSVLPNQPQHF. The DNA for the CDR3 is TGTGCCTGGAGTGTACTTCCCAATCAGCCCCAGCATTTT.

CDR3 in DNA: TGTGCCAGCAGTTTATCCGCAGGGGCAAGCCAGCCCCAGCATTTT. Its protein is CASSLSAGASQPQHF. The V and J genes are TRBV28 and TRBJ1-5; weak D call: TRBD1 (6 bases). This CDR3 has 15 amino acids. V was cut by 1 base and J by 7 bases, with 14 bases left in between. In germline, CDR1 is MDHEN, CDR2 SYDVKM.

This chain links TRBV11-2 with TRBJ2-1; tentative D call: TRBD2 (7 bases). The length of the CDR3 is 15 residues. CDR1 SGHAT and CDR2 FQNNGV come from the germline V gene. V lost 2 bases and J lost 8, with 16 bases in between. The CDR3 region is CASSLLAASGDEQFF. The CDR3 DNA reads as TGTGCCAGCAGCTTACTAGCGGCCTCAGGGGATGAGCAGTTCTTC.

There are a few counts of this clone. The chain has TRBV6-2 or TRBV6-3 and TRBJ1-1; 8 bases are shared with TRBD1. The V and J ends lost 0 bases and 4 bases, in that order; junction bases with no gene match: 1. CDR3 length: 14 residues. Germline CDR1 and CDR2: MNHEY and SVGEGT. This CDR3 is CASSYSQGATEAFF. CDR3 nucleotide sequence: TGTGCCAGCAGTTACTCGCAGGGGGCCACTGAAGCTTTCTTT.

The chain uses TRBV28 and TRBJ2-7; possibly TRBD1 for D (6 bases). Germline CDR1 reads MDHEN; CDR2 reads SYDVKM. This CDR3 is built from 14 residues. Trimming removed 2 bases at V and 7 bases at J, with 15 bases between. The CDR3 reads CASSLGGRVGEQYF. In DNA, the CDR3 is TGTGCCAGCAGTTTAGGGGGCAGGGTTGGAGAGCAGTACTTC.

The chain links TRBV6-6 to TRBJ1-2; 10 positions agree with TRBD1. The CDR3 is made up of 17 amino acids. Germline V lookup: CDR1 MNHNY, CDR2 SVGAGI (reference sequence). Trimming at V came to 6 bases and at J to 0 bases, leaving 10 bases not matched to a gene. CDR3 residues: CASSRRTGGPTNYGYTF. In DNA, the CDR3 is TGTGCCAGCAGCCGACGGACAGGGGGGCCGACTAACTATGGCTACACCTTC.

The chain links TRBV5-5 to TRBJ1-5, with TRBD1 as a possible D gene (5 bases). The CDR3 runs 14 residues. Between the trimmed V and J ends, which lost 0 bases and 9 bases, there was a span of 13 bases. Germline V CDR1 and CDR2: SGHKS, YYEKEE (reference sequence). The CDR3 sequence is CASSLGQSISPQHF. In DNA form, the CDR3 reads TGTGCCAGCAGCTTGGGACAGTCGATCTCGCCCCAGCATTTT.

For the CDR3, the DNA is TGTGCCAGCAGCTTAGAGGACAGGGATCATGGCTACACCTTC. Protein: CASSLEDRDHGYTF. This chain uses TRBV7-2 with TRBJ1-2; 8 bases are a match to TRBD1. This CDR3 contains 14 residues. The V gene's germline CDR1 is SGHTA and CDR2 FQGNSA. V dropped 1 base and J dropped 6; count of bases not matched to a gene: 4.

The V call is TRBV18, the J call TRBJ2-5; unclear D gene. CDR3 length: 14 amino acids. Deletions cut 5 bases from V and 3 bases from J, with 13 bases between. Germline V gene data show CDR1 as KGHSH and CDR2 as LQKENI. In DNA form, the CDR3 reads TGTGCCAGCTCAGGTCAAATGCTAAAAGAGACCCAGTACTTC. It codes for CASSGQMLKETQYF.

V is TRBV2 and J is TRBJ2-2; TRBD2 aligns across 10 bases. Germline loops: CDR1 SNHLY, CDR2 FYNNEI. Losses at the gene ends were 3 bases for V and 6 bases for J; bases not matched to a gene: 1. The CDR3 is made up of 14 amino acids. The CDR3 bases are TGTGCCAGCAGTGAGAGCGGGGGGGCCGGGGAGCTGTTTTTT. The encoded protein is CASSESGGAGELFF.

This clone was seen a handful of times. The V gene is TRBV2, the J gene TRBJ2-1, with 15 bases matching TRBD2. Trimming took 5 bases from V and 13 from J; bases not matched to a gene: 6. Germline assignment: CDR1 SNHLY and CDR2 FYNNEI. The CDR3 extends over 14 amino acids. The CDR3 is CASSLRTSGGVQFF. The CDR3 DNA reads as TGTGCCAGCAGTTTACGGACTAGCGGGGGGGTTCAGTTCTTC.